The 27 T cell receptor beta chains listed next were all sequenced from one sample in a study of blood T cell repertoires in COVID-19 (dated by TCRdb to 2018 to 2020). Receptor libraries were prepared by the immunoSEQ multiplex PCR assay. Entries here come from immuneACCESS through TCRdb and include only in-frame sequences with V and J called. Some clones fail to appear in such tables; in the studies checked, an unresolved V gene covers under half of the shortfall, and the cause of the remainder is unknown. Here the sample has approximately 98,000 clones; approximately 81% occur a single time. The top ten hold around 10% of the sample. Sequenced input: peripheral blood. The receptors shown here come from a woman aged 80 or over with acute or convalescent COVID-19.

The V gene is TRBV7-9, the J gene TRBJ1-6, with TRBD1 matching 7 bases. Germline values: CDR1 SEHNR, CDR2 FQNEAQ (reference sequence). Trimming cost V 4 bases and J 6 bases; bases outside gene matches: 6. This CDR3 region has 15 residues. The CDR3, as DNA: TGTGCCAGCAGCTATCGACAGGGCGGTAATTCACCCCTCCACTTT. Residues: CASSYRQGGNSPLHF.

This chain uses TRBV5-6 with TRBJ1-2; 10 nucleotides line up with TRBD1. V lost 1 base, J lost 7 bases, and 10 bases stayed unmatched. The CDR3 length is 16 residues. Germline V CDR1 and CDR2: SGHDT, YYEEEE. DNA of the CDR3: TGTGCCAGCAGCTTGTCGGTGACAGGGGGCGCGGTTGGCTACACCTTC. It yields the protein CASSLSVTGGAVGYTF.

The J gene is TRBJ1-2, the V gene TRBV9; D ambiguous. Germline CDR1 and CDR2: SGDLS and YYNGEE. This CDR3 has 13 residues. Between the trimmed V and J ends, which lost 4 bases and 4 bases, there was a span of 11 bases. The CDR3 nucleotides are TGTGCCAGCAGCAAAGCTCCAGGCTATGGCTACACCTTC. This sequence encodes CASSKAPGYGYTF. Together with reference TRBV9 and TRBJ1-2, the CDR3 gives the full variable domain: DSGVTQTPKHLITATGQRVTLRCSPRSGDLSVYWYQQSLDQGLQFLIQYYNGEERAKGNILERFSAQQFPDLHSELNLSSLELGDSALYFCASSKAPGYGYTFGSGTRLTVV.

The chain uses TRBV2 and TRBJ1-2; maybe TRBD1 (5 bases). Germline V gene sequence: CDR1 SNHLY, CDR2 FYNNEI. Trimming took off 7 bases at V and 6 bases at J, with 15 bases between the two ends. The CDR3 has 13 residues. CDR3 DNA sequence: TGTGCCAGCATGGTGGAGGGACTCCATGGCTACACCTTC. Its translation is CASMVEGLHGYTF.

The chain uses TRBV6-2 or TRBV6-3 and TRBJ2-7; D might be TRBD1 (6 bases). This CDR3 has 15 amino acids. Per the germline V gene, CDR1 is MNHEY and CDR2 is SVGEGT. V lost 0 bases to trimming and J lost 1 base, with 10 bases between them. The CDR3 nucleotides read TGTGCCAGCAGTTACTCGGGGGACACGTCCTACGAGCAGTACGTC. Its protein is CASSYSGDTSYEQYV.

Only one count was recorded for this clone. The chain recombines TRBV24-1 with TRBJ2-7; D is possibly TRBD1 (7 bases). The CDR3 length is 15 residues. Trimming left V 5 bases short and J 2 bases short, with 15 bases between. The V gene's germline CDR1 is KGHDR and CDR2 SFDVKD. CDR3 loop: CATSGPGRGAYEQYF. The CDR3 DNA reads as TGTGCCACCAGTGGCCCAGGCAGGGGGGCCTACGAGCAGTACTTC.

The J gene is TRBJ1-1, the V gene TRBV13; D remains ambiguous. The CDR3 loop spans 14 amino acids. The germline V and J ends were trimmed by 1 base and 1 base, with 7 bases remaining between them. The germline CDR1 and CDR2 sequences are PRHDT and FYEKMQ (reference sequence). The CDR3 loop reads CASSLEFKNTEAFF. The CDR3 coding sequence is TGTGCCAGCAGCTTAGAATTCAAGAACACTGAAGCTTTCTTT.

The chain has TRBV7-2 and TRBJ1-2, with 7 bases aligning to TRBD1. V was pared by 4 bases and J by 2 bases, with 7 bases of the junction left unmatched. The CDR3 spans 15 residues. Germline CDR1 and CDR2: SGHTA and FQGNSA. The CDR3, as DNA: TGTGCCAGCAGCTCAACCAACAGGGGCAACTATGGCTACACCTTC. Translation gives CASSSTNRGNYGYTF.

V and J are TRBV18 and TRBJ2-1, with D perhaps TRBD2 (5 bases). The CDR3 consists of 13 residues. The V and J ends lost 6 bases and 7 bases respectively, with 13 bases between them. Germline loops: CDR1 KGHSH, CDR2 LQKENI. CDR3 DNA sequence: TGTGCCAGCTCGTTAAACCGGGATAATGAGCAGTTCTTC. It encodes CASSLNRDNEQFF. Full variable domain (missing parts from reference TRBV18 and TRBJ2-1): NAGVMQNPRHLVRRRGQEARLRCSPMKGHSHVYWYRQLPEEGLKFMVYLQKENIIDESGMPKERFSAEFPKEGPSILRIQQVVRGDSAAYFCASSLNRDNEQFFGPGTRLTVL.

This sequence joins TRBV7-2 and TRBJ2-4, with a weak D call TRBD2 (5 bases). Trimming cost V 0 bases and J 6 bases, with 9 bases left between them. Per germline, CDR1 SGHTA and CDR2 FQGNSA. The CDR3 is 14 amino acids. This chain's CDR3 is CASSLATTLNIQYF. The CDR3, as DNA: TGTGCCAGCAGCTTAGCGACTACCCTAAACATTCAGTACTTC.

This clone turned up a few times. V and J are TRBV15 and TRBJ2-7, with TRBD1 as a possible D gene (5 bases). Germline loops: CDR1 LNHNV, CDR2 YYDKDF (reference sequence). V lost 0 bases to trimming and J lost 5 bases, with 11 bases between them. The CDR3 contains 14 residues. In DNA, the CDR3 is TGTGCCACCAGCAGAGATACAGGATCCAACGAGCAGTACTTC. Amino acids: CATSRDTGSNEQYF.

The rearrangement joins TRBV4-1 to TRBJ1-1; D may be TRBD1 (5 bases). Trimming left V 6 bases short and J 1 base short, with 18 bases between. This CDR3 region has 16 residues. Germline values: CDR1 MGHRA, CDR2 YSYEKL. DNA of the CDR3: TGCGCCAGCAGTCGCACACCGGGACTACCGAACACTGAAGCTTTCTTT. Encoded protein: CASSRTPGLPNTEAFF.

The gene calls are TRBV3-1 (or the pseudogene TRBV3-2) and TRBJ1-2; tentatively, D is TRBD1 (5 bases). V lost 8 bases to trimming and J lost 1 base, with 14 bases between them. In germline, CDR1 is LGHDT, CDR2 YNNKEL (reference sequence). The CDR3 has 14 amino acids. The CDR3, as DNA: TGTGCCAGCGGCTGGCGGGGGAGTAACTATGGCTACACCTTC. Translated: CASGWRGSNYGYTF.

This clone occurred a few times. V and J are TRBV11-2 and TRBJ2-3; 7 bases map to TRBD1. Germline trimming cut 5 bases from V and 1 base from J; bases unmatched to any gene: 3. Per germline, CDR1 SGHAT and CDR2 FQNNGV. CDR3 size: 14 residues. The CDR3 sequence is CASSLGQRTDTQYF. DNA for the CDR3: TGTGCCAGCAGCCTGGGACAGCGCACAGATACGCAGTATTTT. Full variable domain (outside the CDR3, taken from reference TRBV11-2 and TRBJ2-3): EAGVAQSPRYKIIEKRQSVAFWCNPISGHATLYWYQQILGQGPKLLIQFQNNGVVDDSQLPKDRFSAERLKGVDSTLKIQPAKLEDSAVYLCASSLGQRTDTQYFGPGTRLTVL.

This chain joins TRBV4-1 and TRBJ2-5; 8 nucleotides align to TRBD1. V was clipped by 4 bases and J by 5 bases; unmatched bases: 9. This CDR3 has 15 amino acids. The germline V gene encodes CDR1 MGHRA and CDR2 YSYEKL. The CDR3 coding sequence is TGCGCCAGCAGCCTGGACAGGGCTGAAGGGGAGACCCAGTACTTC. Encoded protein: CASSLDRAEGETQYF.

The V and J genes are TRBV5-1 and TRBJ2-3; D is ambiguous. In germline, CDR1 is SGHRS, CDR2 YFSETQ. The length of the CDR3 is 14 residues. Trimming stripped 0 bases from V and 2 bases from J, with 7 bases between. The CDR3 protein is CASSLGQYTDTQYF. The DNA for the CDR3 is TGCGCCAGCAGCTTGGGGCAGTACACAGATACGCAGTATTTT. Variable domain in full (rest from reference TRBV5-1 and TRBJ2-3): KAGVTQTPRYLIKTRGQQVTLSCSPISGHRSVSWYQQTPGQGLQFLFEYFSETQRNKGNFPGRFSGRQFSNSRSEMNVSTLELGDSALYLCASSLGQYTDTQYFGPGTRLTVL.

The chain has TRBV2 and TRBJ2-1, with TRBD2 as a possible D gene (6 bases). Trimming took off 4 bases at V and 8 bases at J, with 12 bases between the two ends. The germline V gene has CDR1 SNHLY and CDR2 FYNNEI. The CDR3 totals 13 residues. The CDR3 DNA follows: TGTGCCAGCAGTGTACAGCGGGCCCATGAGCAGTTCTTC. It specifies CASSVQRAHEQFF. The full variable domain, with the rest looked up from reference TRBV2 and TRBJ2-1, is EPEVTQTPSHQVTQMGQEVILRCVPISNHLYFYWYRQILGQKVEFLVSFYNNEISEKSEIFDDQFSVERPDGSNFTLKIRSTKLEDSAMYFCASSVQRAHEQFFGPGTRLTVL.

This CDR3 reads CASSPRGLYGSGDTQYF. In DNA, the CDR3 is TGTGCCAGCAGCCCCAGGGGTTTATACGGTTCAGGAGATACGCAGTATTTT. The chain combines TRBV7-9 with TRBJ2-3; weak D call: TRBD1 (6 bases). The length of the CDR3 is 17 residues. Germline values: CDR1 SEHNR, CDR2 FQNEAQ (reference sequence). V dropped 5 bases and J dropped 5 bases, with 23 bases sitting between them.

The chain uses TRBV3-1 (or the pseudogene TRBV3-2) and TRBJ2-4, with TRBD2 as a possible D gene (6 bases). The CDR3 sequence is 15 residues long. V was trimmed by 1 base and J by 3 bases, leaving 10 bases between them. Germline V gene sequence: CDR1 LGHDT, CDR2 YNNKEL (reference sequence). The chain's CDR3 is CASSQGKGGKNIQYF. The CDR3 bases are TGTGCCAGCAGCCAAGGAAAGGGAGGCAAAAACATTCAGTACTTC.

This sequence joins TRBV7-2 and TRBJ1-3; D unresolved. Trimming stripped 5 bases from V and 2 bases from J, with 16 bases between. There are 16 residues in the CDR3. Looked up from germline, CDR1 is SGHTA and CDR2 is FQGNSA. The DNA for the CDR3 is TGTGCCAGCAGCCCCCAGACCGGGATCCCTGGAAACACCATATATTTT. Translating it yields CASSPQTGIPGNTIYF.

The chain uses TRBV2 and TRBJ2-7; 12 bases line up with TRBD1. The germline gives CDR1 SNHLY, CDR2 FYNNEI. The CDR3 extends over 16 amino acids. Trimming removed 7 bases from V and 9 bases from J; junction bases left unmatched: 16. CDR3 amino acids: CASTGTTGTGGIVQYF. Here the CDR3 DNA reads TGTGCCAGCACGGGGACAACCGGGACAGGGGGCATAGTGCAGTACTTC.

The chain employs TRBV28 and TRBJ1-6; D is ambiguous. Trimming shortened V by 2 bases and J by 9 bases, and 11 bases separated the two germline ends. The V gene's germline CDR1 is MDHEN and CDR2 SYDVKM. The CDR3 is 14 amino acids. The CDR3 region has the DNA TGTGCCAGCAGTTTAGCCCTAGATGGTTCACCCCTCCACTTT. This translates into CASSLALDGSPLHF.

V and J are TRBV4-2 and TRBJ2-7; D not certain. CDR1 is LGHNA and CDR2 is YNFKEQ in the germline V gene. Between the trimmed V and J ends, which lost 1 base and 6 bases, there was a span of 10 bases. The CDR3 runs to 13 residues. DNA of the CDR3: TGTGCCAGCAGCCAAGGAACTAATCGCGAGCAGTACTTC. Translating gives CASSQGTNREQYF.

The rearrangement links TRBV29-1 to TRBJ2-1; D is undetermined. The germline gives CDR1 SQVTM, CDR2 ANQGSEA. With 4 bases removed from V and 2 bases from J, the gap between germline ends came to 9 bases. The CDR3 runs to 13 residues. The CDR3 sequence is CSVGGSPYNEQFF. The CDR3 DNA is TGCAGCGTTGGAGGAAGCCCCTACAATGAGCAGTTCTTC.

The chain uses TRBV19 and TRBJ1-4; a weak D match, TRBD1 (6 bases). Trimming removed 8 bases from V and 7 bases from J, with 17 bases in between. The CDR3 is 14 residues long. CDR1 and CDR2 (germline): LNHDA, SQIVND (reference sequence). CDR3 amino acids: CASRYRDNREKLFF. DNA of the CDR3: TGTGCCAGTCGCTACCGGGACAACCGTGAAAAACTGTTTTTT.

V gene TRBV5-8 combines with J gene TRBJ1-6; 7 bases map to TRBD1. The CDR3 contains 15 residues. Germline CDR1 and CDR2: SGHTS and YDEGEE. V shed 4 bases, J shed 6 bases, and the junction held 7 bases outside the gene matches. The CDR3 bases are TGTGCCAGCAGCCTCAAGGGGGCAGTTAATTCACCCCTCCACTTT. It yields the protein CASSLKGAVNSPLHF.

The chain links TRBV28 to TRBJ2-2, with 7 bases matching TRBD2. This CDR3 contains 16 residues. Germline values: CDR1 MDHEN, CDR2 SYDVKM. V gave up 6 bases and J gave up 1 base; unmatched junction bases: 8. CDR3 loop: CASSALGGGNTGELFF. The CDR3 DNA is TGTGCCAGCAGCGCTCTTGGCGGGGGGAACACCGGGGAGCTGTTTTTT.